This T cell receptor beta chain was identified in a study of T-cell reconstitution after alpha-beta-depleted transplantation in children (dated by TCRdb to 2016 to 2017). Study-wide context: The study quantitatively tracked T-cell immune reconstitution after TCRalphabeta/CD19-depleted allogeneic hematopoietic cell transplantation in children using TCR repertoire profiling.

Libraries came from PCR. Sequencing relied on an Illumina HiSeq 2500. To normalize quantification of the TCRbeta repertoire, the TCR libraries were built with molecular barcoding that relied on unique molecular identifiers. The public reads were reanalyzed by TCRdb: fastp trimming at Q25, MiXCR alignment, in-frame beta chains only. Each record represents a unique CDR3 protein, reported with the most common genes and DNA among its rows. The sample records about 540,000 distinct CDR3 sequences, approximately 20% of which are singletons. The ten largest clones represent 2.5% to 3.5% of the sample. As for this clonotype: It lacks a known antigen. Per-base qualities were not stored, and no clone one base away is much larger.

The germline V gene (reference sequence) yields SEHNR for CDR1 and FQNEAQ for CDR2. There are 15 amino acids in the CDR3, from cysteine to phenylalanine inclusive. Left in the record is the CDR3 DNA by itself, 45 bases read in frame from the first base. V and J are trimmed by 4 bases and 5 bases, and the gene matches miss 9 bases of the junction. Rearrangement joined TRBV7-9 to TRBJ2-7; 9 bases in between match TRBD1. This material consisted of PBMCs from the stem cell graft donor, taken from the stem cell graft. This TCR derives from a human donor who donated a stem cell graft to a child with acute lymphoblastic leukemia. DNA sequence: TGTGCCAGCAGCTCCCCTCCGGGACAGGGTAACGAGCAGTACTTC. The resulting protein is CASSSPPGQGNEQYF.